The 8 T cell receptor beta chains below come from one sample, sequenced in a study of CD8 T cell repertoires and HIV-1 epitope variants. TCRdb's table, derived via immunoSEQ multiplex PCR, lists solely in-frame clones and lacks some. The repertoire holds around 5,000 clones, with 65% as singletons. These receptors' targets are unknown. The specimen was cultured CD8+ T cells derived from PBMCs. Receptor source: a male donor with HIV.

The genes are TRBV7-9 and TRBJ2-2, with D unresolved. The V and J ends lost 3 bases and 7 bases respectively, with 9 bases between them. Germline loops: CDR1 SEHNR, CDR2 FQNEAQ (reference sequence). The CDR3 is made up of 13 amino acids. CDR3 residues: CASSFGPGGELFF. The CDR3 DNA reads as TGTGCCAGCAGCTTTGGTCCGGGCGGGGAGCTGTTTTTT.

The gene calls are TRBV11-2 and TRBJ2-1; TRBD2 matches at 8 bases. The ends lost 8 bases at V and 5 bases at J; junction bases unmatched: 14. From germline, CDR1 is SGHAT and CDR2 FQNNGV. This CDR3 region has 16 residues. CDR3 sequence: CASSPGRGDLDNEQFF. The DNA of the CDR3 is TGTGCCAGCTCACCCGGGAGGGGAGATTTGGACAATGAGCAGTTCTTC.

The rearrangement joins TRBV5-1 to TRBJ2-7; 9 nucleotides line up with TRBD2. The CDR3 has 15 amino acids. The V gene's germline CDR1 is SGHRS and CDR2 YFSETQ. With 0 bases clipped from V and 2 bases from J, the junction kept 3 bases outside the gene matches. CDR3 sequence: CASSLGTSGPYEQYF. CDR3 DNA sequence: TGCGCCAGCAGCTTGGGTACTAGCGGGCCCTACGAGCAGTACTTC.

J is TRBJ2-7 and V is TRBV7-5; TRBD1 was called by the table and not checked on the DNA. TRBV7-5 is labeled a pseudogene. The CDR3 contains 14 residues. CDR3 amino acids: CASSLGQYLREQYF. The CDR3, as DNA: TGTGCCAGCAGCTTGGGACAGTACCTTCGTGAGCAGTACTTC.

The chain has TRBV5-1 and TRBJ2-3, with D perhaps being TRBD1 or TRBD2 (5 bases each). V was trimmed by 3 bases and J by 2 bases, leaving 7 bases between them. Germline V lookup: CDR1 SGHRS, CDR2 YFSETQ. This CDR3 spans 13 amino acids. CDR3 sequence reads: CASSWDHTDTQYF. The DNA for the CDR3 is TGCGCCAGCAGCTGGGACCACACAGATACGCAGTATTTT.

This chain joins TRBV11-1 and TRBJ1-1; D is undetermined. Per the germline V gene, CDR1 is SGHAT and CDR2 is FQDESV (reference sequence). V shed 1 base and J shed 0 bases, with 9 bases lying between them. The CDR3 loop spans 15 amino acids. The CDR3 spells CASSLGAGLNTEAFF. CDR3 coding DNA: TGTGCCAGCAGCTTAGGCGCCGGACTGAACACTGAAGCTTTCTTT.

CDR3 sequence reads: CASRPGTGFGNTIYF. DNA of the CDR3: TGTGCCAGCAGGCCCGGGACAGGGTTCGGAAACACCATATATTTT. The gene calls are TRBV27 and TRBJ1-3, with 9 bases fitting TRBD1. V shed 6 bases, J shed 4 bases, and the junction held 7 bases outside the gene matches. The CDR3 consists of 15 residues. The germline CDR1 and CDR2 sequences are MNHEY and SMNVEV (reference sequence).

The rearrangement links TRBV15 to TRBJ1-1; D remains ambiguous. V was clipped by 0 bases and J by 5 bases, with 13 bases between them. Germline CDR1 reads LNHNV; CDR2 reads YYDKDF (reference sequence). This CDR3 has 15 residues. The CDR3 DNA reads TGTGCCACCAGCAGAGACCGAGGGTGGTGGACTGAAGCTTTCTTT. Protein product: CATSRDRGWWTEAFF.